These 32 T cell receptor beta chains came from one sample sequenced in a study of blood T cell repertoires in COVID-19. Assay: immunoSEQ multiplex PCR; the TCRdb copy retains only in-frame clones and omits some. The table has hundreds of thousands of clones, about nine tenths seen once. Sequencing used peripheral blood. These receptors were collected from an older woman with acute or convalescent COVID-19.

The chain's CDR3 is CASSPGTSGGTDTQYF. CDR3 DNA sequence: TGCGCCAGCAGCCCAGGGACTAGCGGGGGCACAGATACGCAGTATTTT. This chain uses TRBV4-3 with TRBJ2-3; 13 bases are a match to TRBD2. Unmatched junction bases numbered 2, after V lost 4 bases and J lost 1 base. There are 16 residues in the CDR3. The germline CDR1 and CDR2 sequences are LGHNA and YSLEER.

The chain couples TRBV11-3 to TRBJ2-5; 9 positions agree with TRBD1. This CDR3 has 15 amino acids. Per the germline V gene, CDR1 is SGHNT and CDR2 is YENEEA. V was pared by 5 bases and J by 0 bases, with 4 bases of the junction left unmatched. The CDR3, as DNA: TGTGCCAGCAGCCCTGGACAGGGGTACCAAGAGACCCAGTACTTC. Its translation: CASSPGQGYQETQYF.

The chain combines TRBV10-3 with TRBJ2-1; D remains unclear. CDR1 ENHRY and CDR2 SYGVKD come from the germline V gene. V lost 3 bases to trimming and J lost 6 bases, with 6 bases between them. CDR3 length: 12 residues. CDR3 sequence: CAISERGNEQFF. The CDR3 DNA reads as TGTGCCATCAGTGAAAGAGGCAATGAGCAGTTCTTC.

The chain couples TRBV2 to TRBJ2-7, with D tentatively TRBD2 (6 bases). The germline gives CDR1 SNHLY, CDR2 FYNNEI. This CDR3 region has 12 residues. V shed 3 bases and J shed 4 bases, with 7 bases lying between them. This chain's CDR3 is CASSDRGYEQYF. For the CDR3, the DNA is TGTGCCAGCAGTGACCGGGGGTACGAGCAGTACTTC.

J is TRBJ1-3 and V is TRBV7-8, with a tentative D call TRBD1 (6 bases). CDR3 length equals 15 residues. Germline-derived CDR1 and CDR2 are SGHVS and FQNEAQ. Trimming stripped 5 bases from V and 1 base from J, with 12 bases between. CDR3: CASSRSGESGNTIYF. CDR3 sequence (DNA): TGTGCCAGCAGCCGCTCAGGGGAATCTGGAAACACCATATATTTT.

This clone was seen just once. The CDR3 reads CASSFAISYEQYF. The CDR3 nucleotides read TGTGCCAGCAGTTTTGCGATCTCCTACGAGCAGTACTTC. V and J are TRBV12-3 or TRBV12-4 and TRBJ2-7, with D unresolved. The CDR3 loop spans 13 amino acids. V shed 3 bases and J shed 0 bases, with 6 bases lying between them.

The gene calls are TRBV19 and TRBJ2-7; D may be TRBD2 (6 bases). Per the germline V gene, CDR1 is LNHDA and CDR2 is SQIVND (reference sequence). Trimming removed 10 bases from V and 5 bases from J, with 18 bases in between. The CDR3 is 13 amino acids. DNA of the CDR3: TGTGCCACCTCGGGACTTTCTCGGAACGAGCAGTACTTC. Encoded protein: CATSGLSRNEQYF. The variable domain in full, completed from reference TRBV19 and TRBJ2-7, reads DGGITQSPKYLFRKEGQNVTLSCEQNLNHDAMYWYRQDPGQGLRLIYYSQIVNDFQKGDIAEGYSVSREKKESFPLTVTSAQKNPTAFYLCATSGLSRNEQYFGPGTRLTVT.

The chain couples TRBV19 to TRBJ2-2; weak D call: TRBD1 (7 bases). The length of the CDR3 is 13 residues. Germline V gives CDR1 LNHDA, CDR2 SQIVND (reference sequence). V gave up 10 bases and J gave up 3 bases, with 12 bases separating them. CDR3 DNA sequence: TGTGCCACTGACAGGGAGGACACCGGGGAGCTGTTTTTT. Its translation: CATDREDTGELFF. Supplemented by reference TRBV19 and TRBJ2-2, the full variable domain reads DGGITQSPKYLFRKEGQNVTLSCEQNLNHDAMYWYRQDPGQGLRLIYYSQIVNDFQKGDIAEGYSVSREKKESFPLTVTSAQKNPTAFYLCATDREDTGELFFGEGSRLTVL.

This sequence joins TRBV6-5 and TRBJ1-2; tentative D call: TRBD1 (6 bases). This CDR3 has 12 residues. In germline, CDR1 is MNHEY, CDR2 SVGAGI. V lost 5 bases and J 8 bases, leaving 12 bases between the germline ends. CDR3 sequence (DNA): TGTGCCAGCAGTAGGACAGCATGGGGCTACACCTTC. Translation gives CASSRTAWGYTF.

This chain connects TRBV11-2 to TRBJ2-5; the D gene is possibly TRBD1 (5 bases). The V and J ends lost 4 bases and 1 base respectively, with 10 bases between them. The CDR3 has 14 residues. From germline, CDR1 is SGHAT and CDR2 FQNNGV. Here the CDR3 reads CASSSSTAQETQYF. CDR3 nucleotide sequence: TGTGCCAGCAGCTCCTCGACAGCCCAAGAGACCCAGTACTTC.

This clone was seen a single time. CDR3 in amino acids: CAISERTGALSGANVLTF. The CDR3 region has the DNA TGTGCCATCAGTGAACGGACAGGGGCTCTCTCTGGGGCCAACGTCCTGACTTTC. The chain recombines TRBV10-3 with TRBJ2-6, with TRBD1 identical over 9 bases. J gave up 0 bases and V 3 bases, and 6 bases lay outside the gene matches. Germline-derived CDR1 and CDR2 are ENHRY and SYGVKD. This CDR3 contains 18 residues.

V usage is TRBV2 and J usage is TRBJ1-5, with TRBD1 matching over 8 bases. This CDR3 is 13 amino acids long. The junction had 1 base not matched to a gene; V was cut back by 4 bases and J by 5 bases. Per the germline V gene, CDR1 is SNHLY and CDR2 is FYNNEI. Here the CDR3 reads CASSGGQDQPQHF. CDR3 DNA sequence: TGTGCCAGCAGTGGGGGACAGGATCAGCCCCAGCATTTT.

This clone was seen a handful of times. In DNA form, the CDR3 reads TGTGCCAGCAGTTTAATTTCAGGGCAGGCGTTGAGGACCGGGGAGCTGTTTTTT. Residues: CASSLISGQALRTGELFF. The chain combines TRBV27 with TRBJ2-2; D may be TRBD1 (5 bases). The CDR3 totals 18 residues. V dropped 2 bases and J dropped 5 bases, with 21 bases sitting between them. Germline CDR1 is MNHEY and CDR2 is SMNVEV (reference sequence).

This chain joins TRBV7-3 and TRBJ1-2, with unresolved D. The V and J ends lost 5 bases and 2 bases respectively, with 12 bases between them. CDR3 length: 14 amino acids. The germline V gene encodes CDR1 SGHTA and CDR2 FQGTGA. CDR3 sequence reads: CASSPRPGNYGYTF. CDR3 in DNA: TGTGCCAGCAGCCCTCGACCGGGGAACTATGGCTACACCTTC. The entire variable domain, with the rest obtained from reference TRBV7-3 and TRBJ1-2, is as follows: GAGVSQTPSNKVTEKGKYVELRCDPISGHTALYWYRQSLGQGPEFLIYFQGTGAADDSGLPNDRFFAVRPEGSVSTLKIQRTERGDSAVYLCASSPRPGNYGYTFGSGTRLTVV.

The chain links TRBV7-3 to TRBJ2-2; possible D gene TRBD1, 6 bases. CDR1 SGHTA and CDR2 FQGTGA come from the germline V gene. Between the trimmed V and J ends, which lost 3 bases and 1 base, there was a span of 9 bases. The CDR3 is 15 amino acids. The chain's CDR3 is CASSFWGQNTGELFF. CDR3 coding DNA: TGTGCCAGCAGCTTCTGGGGGCAGAACACCGGGGAGCTGTTTTTT.

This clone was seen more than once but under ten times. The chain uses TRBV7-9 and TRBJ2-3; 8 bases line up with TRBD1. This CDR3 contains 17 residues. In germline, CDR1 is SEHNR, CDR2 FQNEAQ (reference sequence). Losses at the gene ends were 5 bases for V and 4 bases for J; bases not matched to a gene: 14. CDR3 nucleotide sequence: TGTGCCAGCAGCCCACTGCGGCAGGGGGCTGTATCAGATACGCAGTATTTT. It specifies CASSPLRQGAVSDTQYF.

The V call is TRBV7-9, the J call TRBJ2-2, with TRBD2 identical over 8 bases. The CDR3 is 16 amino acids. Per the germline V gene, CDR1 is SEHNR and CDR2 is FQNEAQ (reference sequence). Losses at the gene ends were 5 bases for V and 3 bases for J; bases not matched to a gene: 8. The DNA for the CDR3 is TGTGCCAGCAGCCCCGGGGGGGTGATTTACACCGGGGAGCTGTTTTTT. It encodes CASSPGGVIYTGELFF.

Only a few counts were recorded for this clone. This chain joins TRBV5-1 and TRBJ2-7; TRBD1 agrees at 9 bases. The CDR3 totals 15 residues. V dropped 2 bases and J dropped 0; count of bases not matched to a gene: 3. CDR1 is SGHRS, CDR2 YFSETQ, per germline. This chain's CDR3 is CASSLGDRDSYEQYF. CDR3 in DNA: TGCGCCAGCAGCTTAGGGGACAGGGACTCCTACGAGCAGTACTTC.

The CDR3 protein is CASSSSGTRDTGELFF. The CDR3 coding sequence is TGTGCCAGCAGTTCCTCCGGGACTAGAGACACCGGGGAGCTGTTTTTT. V is TRBV27 and J is TRBJ2-2, with TRBD2 matching 8 bases. CDR1 is MNHEY and CDR2 is SMNVEV in the germline V gene (reference sequence). The CDR3 consists of 16 residues. V was pared by 4 bases and J by 3 bases, with 7 bases of the junction left unmatched.

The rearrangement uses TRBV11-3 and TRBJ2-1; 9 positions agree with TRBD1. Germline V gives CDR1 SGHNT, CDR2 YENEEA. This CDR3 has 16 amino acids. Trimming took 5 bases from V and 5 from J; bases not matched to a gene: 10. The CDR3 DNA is TGTGCCAGCAGCCCCGGACAGGGGAAAAGGGACAATGAGCAGTTCTTC. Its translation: CASSPGQGKRDNEQFF.

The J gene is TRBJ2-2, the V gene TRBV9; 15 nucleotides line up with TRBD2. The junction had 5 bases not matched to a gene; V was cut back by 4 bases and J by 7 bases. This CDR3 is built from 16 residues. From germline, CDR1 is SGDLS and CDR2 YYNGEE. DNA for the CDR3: TGTGCCAGCAGCTTCGGGACTAGCGGGAGGATCGGGGAGCTGTTTTTT. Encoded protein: CASSFGTSGRIGELFF.

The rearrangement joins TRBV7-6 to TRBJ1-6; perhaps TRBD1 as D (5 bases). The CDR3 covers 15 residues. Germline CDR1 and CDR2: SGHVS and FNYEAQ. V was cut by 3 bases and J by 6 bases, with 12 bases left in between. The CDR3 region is CASSFGGQGNSPLHF. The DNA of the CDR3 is TGTGCCAGCAGCTTCGGTGGGCAGGGTAATTCACCCCTCCACTTT.

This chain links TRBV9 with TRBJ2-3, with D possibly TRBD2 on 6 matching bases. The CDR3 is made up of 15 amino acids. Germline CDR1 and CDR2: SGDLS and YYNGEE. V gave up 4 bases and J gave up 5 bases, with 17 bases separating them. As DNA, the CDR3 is TGTGCCAGCAGCTCGATTTGGGGGGATCGAGATACGCAGTATTTT. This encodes CASSSIWGDRDTQYF.

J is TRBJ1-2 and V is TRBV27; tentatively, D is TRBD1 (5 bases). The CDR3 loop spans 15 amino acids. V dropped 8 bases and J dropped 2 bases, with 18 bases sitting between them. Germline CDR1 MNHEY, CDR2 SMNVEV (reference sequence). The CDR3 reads CASSLTKGANYGYTF. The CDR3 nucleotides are TGTGCCAGCTCCCTAACTAAAGGGGCGAACTATGGCTACACCTTC.

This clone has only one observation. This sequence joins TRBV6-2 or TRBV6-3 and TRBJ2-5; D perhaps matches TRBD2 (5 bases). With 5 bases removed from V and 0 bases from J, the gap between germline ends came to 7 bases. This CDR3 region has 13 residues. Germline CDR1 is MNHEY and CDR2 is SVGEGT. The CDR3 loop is CASSTGNQETQYF. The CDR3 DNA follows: TGTGCCAGCAGTACGGGGAACCAAGAGACCCAGTACTTC.

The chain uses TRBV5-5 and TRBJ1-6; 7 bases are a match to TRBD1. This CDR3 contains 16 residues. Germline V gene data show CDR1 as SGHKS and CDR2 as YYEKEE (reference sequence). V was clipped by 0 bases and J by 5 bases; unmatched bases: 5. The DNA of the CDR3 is TGTGCCAGCAGCTTGGCCCGGGACAGAAATAATTCACCCCTCCACTTT. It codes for CASSLARDRNNSPLHF.

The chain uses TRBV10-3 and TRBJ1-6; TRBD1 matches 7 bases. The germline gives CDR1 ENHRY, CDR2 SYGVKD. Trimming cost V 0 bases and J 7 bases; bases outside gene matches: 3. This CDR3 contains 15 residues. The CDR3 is CAISESGTANSPLHF. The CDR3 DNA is TGTGCCATCAGTGAGTCAGGGACAGCGAATTCACCCCTCCACTTT.

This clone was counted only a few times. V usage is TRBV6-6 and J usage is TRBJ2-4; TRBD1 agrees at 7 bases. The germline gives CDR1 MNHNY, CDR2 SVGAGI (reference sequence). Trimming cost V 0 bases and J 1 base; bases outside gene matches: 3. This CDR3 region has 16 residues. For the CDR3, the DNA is TGTGCCAGCAGTTACTCGAAGGGGGCTGCCAAAAACATTCAGTACTTC. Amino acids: CASSYSKGAAKNIQYF.

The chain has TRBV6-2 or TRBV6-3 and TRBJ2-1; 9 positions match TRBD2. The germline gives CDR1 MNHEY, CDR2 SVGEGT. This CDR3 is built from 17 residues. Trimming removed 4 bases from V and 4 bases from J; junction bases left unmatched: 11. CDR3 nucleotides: TGTGCCAGCAGTTCCCTTGGGACTAGCAGACCGTACAATGAGCAGTTCTTC. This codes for CASSSLGTSRPYNEQFF.

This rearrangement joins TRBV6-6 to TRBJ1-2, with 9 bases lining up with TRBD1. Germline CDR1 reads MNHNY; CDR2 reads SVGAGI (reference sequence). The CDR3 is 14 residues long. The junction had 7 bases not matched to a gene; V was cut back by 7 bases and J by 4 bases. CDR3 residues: CASTRQGGIYGYTF. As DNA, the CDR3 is TGTGCCAGCACAAGACAGGGGGGTATCTATGGCTACACCTTC.

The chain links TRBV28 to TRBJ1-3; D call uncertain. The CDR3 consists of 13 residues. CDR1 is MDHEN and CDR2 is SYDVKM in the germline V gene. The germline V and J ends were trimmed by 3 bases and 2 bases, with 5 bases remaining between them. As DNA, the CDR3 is TGTGCCAGCAGTTTCTTCGCTGGAAACACCATATATTTT. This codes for CASSFFAGNTIYF.

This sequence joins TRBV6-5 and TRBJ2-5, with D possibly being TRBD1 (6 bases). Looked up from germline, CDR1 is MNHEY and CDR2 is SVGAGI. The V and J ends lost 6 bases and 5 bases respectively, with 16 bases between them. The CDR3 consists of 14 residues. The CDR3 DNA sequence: TGTGCCAGCAGCCGACCAGGGGACCTTGAGACCCAGTACTTC. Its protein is CASSRPGDLETQYF.